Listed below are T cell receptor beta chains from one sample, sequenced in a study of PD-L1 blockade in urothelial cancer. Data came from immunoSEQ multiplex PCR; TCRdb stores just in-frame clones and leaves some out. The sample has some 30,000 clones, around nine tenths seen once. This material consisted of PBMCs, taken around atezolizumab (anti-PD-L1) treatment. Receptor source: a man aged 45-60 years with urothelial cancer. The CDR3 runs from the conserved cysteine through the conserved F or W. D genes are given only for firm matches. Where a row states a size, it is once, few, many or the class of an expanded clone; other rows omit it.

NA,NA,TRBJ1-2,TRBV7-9,CASSLDSASHTF,TGTGCCAGCAGCTTAGACTCGGCTAGCCACACCTTC
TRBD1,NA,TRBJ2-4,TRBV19,CASSIVGGTGLDIQYF,TGTGCCAGTAGTATAGTAGGGGGGACAGGGCTGGACATTCAGTACTTC
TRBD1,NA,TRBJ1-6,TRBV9,CASSSGTANSPLHF,TGTGCCAGCAGTTCCGGGACAGCTAATTCACCCCTCCACTTT
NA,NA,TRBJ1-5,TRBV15,CATSRPIGLDDTQPQHF,TGTGCCACCAGCAGACCCATAGGACTGGACGATACCCAGCCCCAGCATTTT
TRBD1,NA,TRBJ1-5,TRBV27,CASSWQGEGQPQHF,TGTGCCAGCAGCTGGCAGGGGGAAGGACAGCCCCAGCATTTT
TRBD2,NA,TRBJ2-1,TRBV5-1,CASSLEGRGSSYNEQFF,TGCGCCAGCAGCTTGGAGGGGCGGGGGAGCTCCTACAATGAGCAGTTCTTC
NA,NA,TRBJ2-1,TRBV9,CASSVVGGVYNEQFF,TGTGCCAGCAGCGTAGTCGGCGGGGTCTACAATGAGCAGTTCTTC
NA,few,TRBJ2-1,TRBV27,CASSVRQGFYNEQFF,TGTGCCAGCAGCGTCCGGCAGGGATTTTACAATGAGCAGTTCTTC
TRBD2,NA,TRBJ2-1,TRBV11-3,CASGSSGGSYNEQFF,TGTGCCAGCGGTTCTAGCGGGGGTTCCTACAATGAGCAGTTCTTC
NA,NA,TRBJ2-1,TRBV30,CAWNGEVTYNEQFF,TGTGCCTGGAACGGGGAGGTCACCTACAATGAGCAGTTCTTC
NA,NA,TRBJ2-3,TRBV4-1,CASSREISGIRTDTQYF,TGCGCCAGCAGCCGTGAGATCTCTGGTATCCGTACAGATACGCAGTATTTT
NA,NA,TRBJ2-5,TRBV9,CASSVPDPRETQYF,TGTGCCAGCAGCGTACCCGATCCTAGAGAGACCCAGTACTTC
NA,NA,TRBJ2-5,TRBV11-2,CASSRGLQETQYF,TGTGCCAGCAGTCGAGGGCTCCAAGAGACCCAGTACTTC
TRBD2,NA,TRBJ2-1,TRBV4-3,CASSQEASGLLYEQFF,TGCGCCAGCAGCCAAGAGGCTAGCGGGCTTCTCTATGAGCAGTTCTTC
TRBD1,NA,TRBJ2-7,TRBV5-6,CASSFQGQGYYEQYF,TGTGCCAGCAGCTTTCAAGGACAGGGCTATTACGAGCAGTACTTC
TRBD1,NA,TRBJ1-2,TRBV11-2,CASSLDLGTANSALDGYTF,TGTGCCAGCAGCTTAGACCTTGGGACAGCAAATTCTGCTTTAGATGGCTACACCTTC
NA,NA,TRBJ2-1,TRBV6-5,CASSPTYSSYNEQFF,TGTGCCAGCAGTCCAACTTACAGCTCCTACAATGAGCAGTTCTTC
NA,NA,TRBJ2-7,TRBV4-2,CASSRDWHSYEQYF,TGTGCCAGCTCCCGGGACTGGCACTCCTACGAGCAGTACTTC
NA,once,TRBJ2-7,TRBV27,CASSLLALSSYEQYF,TGTGCCAGCAGTTTATTGGCCCTCAGCTCCTACGAGCAGTACTTC
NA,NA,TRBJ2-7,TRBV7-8,CASSVGYEQYF,TGTGCCAGCAGCGTCGGGTACGAGCAGTACTTC
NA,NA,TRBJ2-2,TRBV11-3,CASSSQWNTGELFF,TGTGCCAGCAGCTCACAATGGAACACCGGGGAGCTGTTTTTT
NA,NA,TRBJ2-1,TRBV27,CASNIFRGSRNEQFF,TGTGCCAGCAATATATTCAGAGGCAGTAGGAATGAGCAGTTCTTC
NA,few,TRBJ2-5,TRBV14,CASSQELGGLGETQYF,TGTGCCAGCAGCCAAGAATTGGGGGGTCTAGGAGAGACCCAGTACTTC
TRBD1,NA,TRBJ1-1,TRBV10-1,CASSRDSPTEAFF,TGCGCCAGCAGTCGGGACAGTCCCACTGAAGCTTTCTTT
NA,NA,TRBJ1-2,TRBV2,CASRGGTGGYGYTF,TGTGCCAGCAGAGGGGGAACGGGAGGCTATGGCTACACCTTC
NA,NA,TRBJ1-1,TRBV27,CASSPSRAGEAFF,TGTGCCAGCAGTCCCTCTAGGGCAGGGGAAGCTTTCTTT
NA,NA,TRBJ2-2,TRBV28,CASRLQGIGELFF,TGTGCCAGCAGGCTCCAGGGGATCGGGGAGCTGTTTTTT
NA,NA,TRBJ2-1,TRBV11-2,CASSSTSRGQFF,TGTGCCAGCAGCAGCACTTCCCGAGGGCAGTTCTTC
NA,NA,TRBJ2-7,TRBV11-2,CASRSWQGRSYEQYF,TGTGCCAGCCGTAGCTGGCAGGGGCGCTCCTACGAGCAGTACTTC
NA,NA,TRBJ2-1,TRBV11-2,CASSRDLGDEQFF,TGTGCCAGCAGCCGCGATTTAGGGGATGAGCAGTTCTTC
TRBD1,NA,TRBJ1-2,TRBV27,CASTPGTGAYGYTF,TGTGCCAGCACCCCCGGGACAGGGGCCTATGGCTACACCTTC
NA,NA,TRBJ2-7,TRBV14,CASSPEGSYEQYF,TGTGCCAGCAGCCCTGAGGGCAGCTACGAGCAGTACTTC
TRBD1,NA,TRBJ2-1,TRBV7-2,CASSNRDSQFF,TGTGCCAGCAGCAACCGGGACAGTCAGTTCTTC